The clone carrying this T cell receptor (beta chain) was seen repeatedly, ten times or more. What it recognizes is unknown. The read ends 3 residues before the CDR3 terminus; that terminus is restored from the germline J gene. Caucasian heritage predominated among both patients and controls. These data are taken from a study of T cell clonality in common variable immunodeficiency. Points from the study as a whole: Repertoire-complication correlations in CVID were limited by patient heterogeneity.

Sequencing was performed with immunoSEQ multiplex PCR; in TCRdb, only in-frame clones are kept and a portion is missing. This sample shows about 52,000 clones and no singletons; 1.8% rests with the ten largest. Germline V gene data show CDR1 as SGHTA and CDR2 as FQGNSA. This CDR3 has 13 amino acids. V lost 5 bases and J lost 3, with 10 bases in between. The chain has TRBV7-2 and TRBJ2-5, with D possibly TRBD1 on 5 matching bases. The receptor's source is a person aged 18 to 75 in good health. Sequences were obtained from peripheral blood mononuclear cells. The CDR3 here is CASSGARKETQYF. The CDR3 DNA, read in part, is TGTGCCAGCAGCGGGGCCCGAAAAGAGACC.